A selection of T cell receptor beta chains follows, all from one sample in a study of blood T cells in healthy people across ages. TCRdb reanalysed the 5' RACE reads using MiXCR and keeps one entry per CDR3 protein. Of 1.2 million to 1.5 million distinct CDR3 sequences listed, approximately 38% are singletons. The sequencing sample was made of blood. The receptors shown here come from a woman aged 18-29 years in good health. CDR3s include the opening cysteine and the closing phenylalanine or tryptophan. Clone size appears in some rows only: once, few, many, or a class for an expanded clone.

size: .
V: TRBV11-2
J: TRBJ2-5
CDR3: CASSLDPPQETQYF

size: .
V: TRBV7-3
J: TRBJ2-2
CDR3: CASSLNHGGMNTGELFF

size: few
V: TRBV6-5
J: TRBJ1-6
CDR3: CASSSLGQGGYNSPLHF

size: .
V: TRBV20-1
J: TRBJ2-1
CDR3: CSARETGTRNYNEQFF

size: .
V: TRBV29-1
J: TRBJ2-7
CDR3: CSARPPGGEENEQYF

size: .
V: TRBV5-4
J: TRBJ2-7
CDR3: CASSTEGGSYEQYF

size: many
V: TRBV2
J: TRBJ2-7
CDR3: CASSEGGGGGSYEQYF

size: .
V: TRBV12-5
J: TRBJ1-5
CDR3: CASGSTGDQPQHF

size: few
V: TRBV20-1
J: TRBJ2-7
CDR3: CSALLLRGAYEQYF

size: .
V: TRBV11-2
J: TRBJ1-1
CDR3: CASSLLPGQGANTEAFF

size: .
V: TRBV10-3
J: TRBJ1-2
CDR3: CAISPQGDYGYTF

size: .
V: TRBV7-2
J: TRBJ2-1
CDR3: CASNSRQGDFIYNEQFF

size: few
V: TRBV20-1
J: TRBJ2-1
CDR3: CSARKGNEQFF

size: few
V: TRBV4-1
J: TRBJ2-2
CDR3: CASSQRQGGYTGELFF

size: .
V: TRBV6-6
J: TRBJ2-7
CDR3: CASSYSPGLADYEQYF

size: .
V: TRBV7-2
J: TRBJ1-5
CDR3: CASSLIMGNSNQPQHF

size: few
V: TRBV7-3
J: TRBJ2-2
CDR3: CASGLSGGVNTGELFF

size: .
V: TRBV12-3/TRBV12-4
J: TRBJ2-5
CDR3: CASSLGDLVGETQYF

size: once
V: TRBV20-1
J: TRBJ1-1
CDR3: CSASGVGGGTLNTEAFF

size: few
V: TRBV3-1
J: TRBJ1-1
CDR3: CASSQYQGQNTEAFF

size: .
V: TRBV12-3/TRBV12-4
J: TRBJ1-1
CDR3: CASSSGTAKNTEAFF

size: .
V: TRBV28
J: TRBJ1-4
CDR3: CASSSGQLNEKLFF

size: few
V: TRBV4-1
J: TRBJ2-5
CDR3: CASSQGYSWGATIQETQYF

size: .
V: TRBV20-1
J: TRBJ2-5
CDR3: CSDQSSGRDEQYF

size: few
V: TRBV4-2
J: TRBJ2-3
CDR3: CASSQDVGFGGRTDTQYF

size: .
V: TRBV5-1
J: TRBJ1-2
CDR3: CASSGAGGNYGYTF

size: .
V: TRBV11-2
J: TRBJ2-4
CDR3: CASSASMRRDQYF

size: .
V: TRBV3-1
J: TRBJ2-1
CDR3: CASSQDLGGVYDEQFF

size: .
V: TRBV5-1
J: TRBJ2-5
CDR3: CASSVVGVETQYF

size: .
V: TRBV13
J: TRBJ2-1
CDR3: CASSPPVGSGGNYNEQFF

size: few
V: TRBV29-1
J: TRBJ1-2
CDR3: CSAGAGGADGYTF

size: .
V: TRBV20-1
J: TRBJ2-1
CDR3: CSARDSERRRINSYNEQFF

size: .
V: TRBV2
J: TRBJ2-7
CDR3: CASGGDWASSYEQYF

size: .
V: TRBV21-1
J: TRBJ2-5
CDR3: CASSNSEWAGANNEQYF

size: .
V: TRBV7-8
J: TRBJ2-7
CDR3: CASSLGVVSVGPSSYEQYF

size: .
V: TRBV3-1
J: TRBJ2-5
CDR3: CASSQGRPGSNEQYF

size: .
V: TRBV20-1
J: TRBJ2-3
CDR3: CSASRTTADTQYF